The entry below describes one T cell receptor (beta chain). Its antigen has not been determined. No base-level quality is on record; no much larger clone is a single base apart. The immunoSEQ Assay was the method used to sequence TCRbeta CDR3 regions. After extraction, genomic DNA underwent amplification by bias-controlled multiplex PCR, followed by high-throughput sequencing. The study's own analysis went as follows. To quantify the absolute abundance of every unique TCRbeta CDR3 region, sequences were collapsed and filtered. T cell fraction was estimated by normalizing TCRbeta template counts to usable DNA, with usable DNA measured through amplification of reference genes found in all nucleated cells. Repertoire TCRs were annotated as SARS-CoV-2-specific by exact matching of V gene, CDR3 amino acid sequence and J gene to a known reactive TCR set. MIRA supplied the reference SARS-CoV-2 TCR set, which was filtered for enrichment in COVID-19-positive ImmuneCODE repertoires so that public or cross-reactive TCRs were removed. Drawing on the MIRA antigens, annotated TCRs were analysed further at the level of specific ORF or position within ORF. Breadth was defined as the number of annotated unique rearrangements divided by the total number of unique productive rearrangements, and depth was defined as the summed frequency of the annotated unique rearrangements. Two-sided Wilcoxon rank-sum tests were applied when comparing TCR breadth between groups. In its TCRdb copy, this immuneACCESS table keeps in-frame sequences only and misses some clones. Where compared with another copy, unresolved V genes explain less than half of these, and the others have no known cause. The DNA was the basis for D and trimming; V, J and clone size are from that table. The table for this sample lists over 350,000 clones; 70% to 90% of them were counted only once. The ten most abundant clones make up 3.5% of the sample.

This sample is drawn from a study of Ad26.COV2.S vaccination and SARS-CoV-2 variants (TCRdb year 2021). Broadly, across the study: Vaccine-arm donors were drawn from COV1001, a multicentre, randomized, double-blind, placebo-controlled phase I-IIa trial of Ad26.COV2.S in healthy adults. Throughout the experiments and outcome assessment, investigators stayed blinded to trial group allocation. The TCR-sequenced set comprised around 30 samples: around 20 Ad26.COV2.S vaccine recipients, 5 placebo recipients and 8 SARS-CoV-2 convalescent individuals. Participants in the trial were split at random into five groups of five each, receiving low-dose or high-dose Ad26.COV2.S once or twice, or else placebo on both occasions. TCRbeta repertoire sequencing served as the tool for gauging how specific and how broad the SARS-CoV-2-reactive T cell receptors were following Ad26.COV2.S vaccination. Ad26.COV2.S was administered intramuscularly at a dose of 5x10^10 or 1x10^11 viral particles, either as one shot or as two shots given 56 days apart.

The paper's findings and limits, for the study overall: Ad26.COV2.S recipients had higher spike-specific TCR breadth than placebo recipients (P = 0.0014). Vaccine and placebo recipients had comparable non-spike TCR breadth, which fits with the vaccine containing only spike. According to the authors, total T cell responses may have been underestimated by the TCR breadth and depth analyses. The study was not powered for comparison of responses between vaccine doses or regimens. Substantial breadth of spike-specific CD8+ and CD4+ T cell responses was reported after vaccination.

Interpreted using the paper, the treatment or condition label stands for: around 19 received Ad26.COV2.S at low or high dose, single or two shots; roughly five received placebo; per-sample allocation not given. Repertoires of vaccine and placebo recipients were sequenced from samples taken on day 63 after the first injection. In Cohort 1b, 25 to 30 adults aged 18-55 years were enrolled at a single site in Boston, USA, between 29 July and 7 August 2020. Ad26.COV2.S was a replication-incompetent adenovirus type 26 vector that expressed a prefusion-stabilized SARS-CoV-2 spike protein derived from the original Wuhan strain. CDR3 length: 14 amino acids, cysteine to phenylalanine. This entry keeps only the CDR3 DNA: 42 bases, framed from base 1. The germline V gene provides CDR1 SQVTM and CDR2 ANQGSEA. A distance of 13 bases separates the germline ends of V and J, which lose 5 bases and 0 bases respectively.

The chain is encoded by TRBV29-1 joined to TRBJ1-1; TRBD1 is perhaps the D gene, given 6 matching bases. This receptor was taken from a person between 18 and 65 years old who received the Ad26.COV2.S COVID-19 vaccine or a placebo. Specimen: peripheral blood, collected in a trial of Ad26.COV2.S vaccine versus placebo. The CDR3 sequence is CSVHREWVNTEAFF. The DNA is TGCAGCGTTCACAGGGAGTGGGTGAACACTGAAGCTTTCTTT.